This passage covers 13 T cell receptor beta chains from one sample sequenced in a study of CD8+ T cells in alopecia areata. Treatment given: oral pan-JAK inhibitor, 5-10 mg twice daily. RNA extraction was followed by reverse transcription into cDNA, which acted as the sequencing template. TCRdb's copy holds only in-frame clones and misses some; the assay was immunoSEQ multiplex PCR. This sample has about 180,000 clones, with 40% to 65% found just once. The specimen was CD8+ T cells sorted from blood, collected at approximately week 51, from a patient treated with tofacitinib. All receptors derive from a human donor with alopecia areata.

The rearrangement joins TRBV4-2 to TRBJ1-2; D call uncertain. Looked up from germline, CDR1 is LGHNA and CDR2 is YNFKEQ. Between the trimmed V and J ends, which lost 0 bases and 6 bases, there was a span of 8 bases. The CDR3 spans 13 residues. The CDR3 loop reads CASSQDPVNGYTF. The CDR3 nucleotides are TGTGCCAGCAGCCAAGATCCGGTAAATGGCTACACCTTC.

This clone was observed once. The chain combines TRBV13 with TRBJ1-2; weak D call: TRBD1 (6 bases). Per the germline V gene, CDR1 is PRHDT and CDR2 is FYEKMQ (reference sequence). The length of the CDR3 is 13 residues. V was cut by 5 bases and J by 8 bases, with 15 bases left in between. Here the CDR3 reads CASSLLQGTGYTF. CDR3 DNA: TGTGCCAGCAGCCTGCTACAGGGCACCGGCTACACCTTC.

This clone was detected a few times. The chain employs TRBV29-1 and TRBJ1-1; D gene ambiguous. V shed 5 bases and J shed 4 bases, with 17 bases lying between them. The CDR3 is 14 residues long. From germline, CDR1 is SQVTM and CDR2 ANQGSEA. The CDR3 loop is CSVRPTQSGTEAFF. The DNA of the CDR3 is TGCAGCGTTCGGCCAACCCAATCGGGCACTGAAGCTTTCTTT.

The chain uses TRBV30 and TRBJ1-1, with 8 bases that match TRBD1. The trim removed 4 bases at V and 3 bases at J, leaving 7 bases unmatched. Looked up from germline, CDR1 is GTSNPN and CDR2 is SVGIG (reference sequence). This CDR3 region has 14 residues. CDR3 amino acids: CAWTADRGDTEAFF. For the CDR3, the DNA is TGTGCCTGGACCGCAGACAGGGGCGACACTGAAGCTTTCTTT.

The J gene is TRBJ2-3, the V gene TRBV27, with unresolved D. The germline CDR1 and CDR2 sequences are MNHEY and SMNVEV (reference sequence). The CDR3 length is 15 residues. Trimming stripped 2 bases from V and 2 bases from J, with 11 bases between. The CDR3 DNA follows: TGTGCCAGCAGTTTAGCGAGACGGAACACAGATACGCAGTATTTT. Protein: CASSLARRNTDTQYF.

The chain couples TRBV15 to TRBJ1-5; no clear D gene. Trimming took off 1 base at V and 2 bases at J, with 9 bases between the two ends. The CDR3 contains 15 residues. Germline values: CDR1 LNHNV, CDR2 YYDKDF (reference sequence). The CDR3 sequence: CATSRVRGGNQPQHF. The CDR3 DNA follows: TGTGCCACCAGCAGAGTGAGAGGAGGCAATCAGCCCCAGCATTTT.

This clone appeared a few times. The V and J genes are TRBV27 and TRBJ1-2; perhaps TRBD1 as D (6 bases). V was pared by 4 bases and J by 8 bases, with 23 bases between. The CDR3 runs to 16 residues. Germline V gene lookup returns CDR1 MNHEY and CDR2 SMNVEV (reference sequence). CDR3 in amino acids: CASSSLQDRFLIGYTF. The CDR3 DNA reads TGTGCCAGCAGTTCCCTACAGGACAGATTCCTTATAGGCTACACCTTC.

This clone was seen at least ten times. This chain uses TRBV5-1 with TRBJ2-3; D remains ambiguous. V lost 0 bases, J lost 4 bases, and 12 bases lay in between. The CDR3 has 15 amino acids. CDR1 and CDR2 (germline): SGHRS, YFSETQ. The CDR3 reads CASSLESGSPDTQYF. CDR3 in DNA: TGCGCCAGCAGCTTGGAGTCCGGCTCGCCAGATACGCAGTATTTT.

The CDR3 nucleotides are TGTGCCAGCAGCTTAGCCTTGACCGGGGGTGAGCAGTTCTTC. Encoded protein: CASSLALTGGEQFF. The chain employs TRBV13 and TRBJ2-1; tentative D call: TRBD2 (6 bases). CDR1 PRHDT and CDR2 FYEKMQ come from the germline V gene (reference sequence). CDR3 length equals 14 residues. V lost 1 base to trimming and J lost 9 bases, with 13 bases between them.

The chain recombines TRBV5-1 with TRBJ2-2; unclear D gene. The CDR3 length is 16 residues. V dropped 2 bases and J dropped 0 bases, with 11 bases sitting between them. Germline V gives CDR1 SGHRS, CDR2 YFSETQ. The CDR3 loop reads CASSLRRLTNTGELFF. The CDR3 nucleotides read TGCGCCAGCAGCTTACGCCGGCTGACGAACACCGGGGAGCTGTTTTTT.

CDR3 amino acids: CASSLGPEGTDTQYF. The DNA for the CDR3 is TGCGCCAGCAGCTTGGGCCCCGAGGGCACAGATACGCAGTATTTT. This chain links TRBV5-1 with TRBJ2-3; the D is unclear. CDR1 SGHRS and CDR2 YFSETQ come from the germline V gene. The CDR3 length is 15 residues. The V gene lost 0 bases and the J gene lost 1 base, with 9 bases spanning the gap. The full variable domain, its missing parts supplied by reference TRBV5-1 and TRBJ2-3, is KAGVTQTPRYLIKTRGQQVTLSCSPISGHRSVSWYQQTPGQGLQFLFEYFSETQRNKGNFPGRFSGRQFSNSRSEMNVSTLELGDSALYLCASSLGPEGTDTQYFGPGTRLTVL.

The chain is built from TRBV7-9 and TRBJ2-1; 8 bases match TRBD2. The length of the CDR3 is 13 residues. Per the germline V gene, CDR1 is SEHNR and CDR2 is FQNEAQ (reference sequence). Trimming at V came to 3 bases and at J to 10 bases, leaving 5 bases not matched to a gene. This CDR3 is CASSFGGGSEQFF. CDR3 sequence (DNA): TGTGCCAGCAGCTTTGGCGGGGGGTCAGAGCAGTTCTTC.

Only a few counts were recorded for this clone. The rearrangement joins TRBV29-1 to TRBJ2-5; D possibly corresponds to TRBD1 (5 bases). V was clipped by 5 bases and J by 5 bases, with 12 bases between them. The germline V gene has CDR1 SQVTM and CDR2 ANQGSEA. This CDR3 is 12 amino acids long. CDR3 residues: CSVREGDETQYF. The CDR3 DNA is TGCAGCGTTAGGGAAGGGGATGAGACCCAGTACTTC.